A selection of T cell receptor beta chains follows, all from one sample in a study of molecular identifiers for immune sequencing clone quantification. TCRdb used MiXCR to reprocess the PCR reads, holding one entry per CDR3 protein. The table has about 510,000 distinct CDR3 sequences, approximately 25% seen once. The sequencing sample was made of naive CD8+ T cells from blood, with Jurkat cell RNA spiked in. Source of these receptors: a human donor in good health. Some libraries in this study had Jurkat cell RNA spiked in. Each CDR3 is given without its conserved first and last residue.

>TRBJ2-5|TRBV27
ASSFGTSGSRETQY
>TRBJ2-3|TRBV5-1
ASSLAQRAGGSTDTQY
>TRBJ2-3|TRBV27
ASSLSGGPYTDTQY
>TRBJ2-3|TRBV12-3/TRBV12-4
ASSLGVGTDTQY
>TRBJ2-7|TRBV11-2
AGSLGLAGAYEQY
>TRBJ1-5|TRBV27
ASRDRKNQPQH
>TRBJ2-2|TRBV10-2
ASSRLAGPINTGELF
>TRBJ1-1|TRBV7-9
ASSWSGGEEAF
>TRBJ2-3|TRBV7-9
ASSTGLAGSTDTQY
>TRBJ1-1|TRBV4-3
ASSPWLGGNTEAF
>TRBJ1-4|TRBV12-3/TRBV12-4
ASSFEGQGIERLF
>TRBJ2-7|TRBV10-3
AISPTSERPEQY
>TRBJ2-3|TRBV30
AWSSSNTQY
>TRBJ2-5|TRBV29-1
SAETGMGLPETQY
>TRBJ2-7|TRBV7-9
ASSTSGTSGYEQH
>TRBJ1-1|TRBV7-9
ASSLALGGTEAF
>TRBJ1-2|TRBV7-9
ASSPFSDGYT
>TRBJ2-1|TRBV7-3
ASSLTGSSYNEQC
>TRBJ2-1|TRBV4-1
ASSPVTAGNAYNEQF
>TRBJ2-7|TRBV6-2/TRBV6-3
ASSYSRAADYEQY
>TRBJ2-7|TRBV18
ASSPGRVDPYEQY
>TRBJ2-5|TRBV6-1
ASKDREREEWGLQEIQY
>TRBJ1-3|TRBV3-1
ASSLKTRPTSGNTIY
>TRBJ1-3|TRBV6-5
ASSYAPSRDGGNTIY
>TRBJ2-1|TRBV4-3
ASSQDKKSPEQL
>TRBJ2-2|TRBV7-9
ASSLVGHRTGELF
>TRBJ2-7|TRBV20-1
SASPLLAGPLEQY
>TRBJ2-7|TRBV28
ASSLRTGVTYEQY
>TRBJ2-7|TRBV5-6
ASSPGRDSYEQY
>TRBJ2-7|TRBV19
ASAPGQGYEQY
>TRBJ1-4|TRBV29-1
SVEAPGHNEKLF
>TRBJ2-7|TRBV20-1
SASPTRYHYEQY
>NA|TRBV7-8
ASSLYATVKSGDTQH
>TRBJ2-3|TRBV11-2
ASSTPRGSAGSYTDTQY
>TRBJ1-5|TRBV27
ASSFTGKNQPQH
>TRBJ2-7|TRBV19
ASSISGVTYEQY
>TRBJ2-5|TRBV7-9
ASSTGGAGETQY
>TRBJ2-3|TRBV9
ASSVGELTDTQY
>TRBJ1-5|TRBV6-5
ASSLNGGQRDNQPQH
>TRBJ2-7|TRBV19
ASSMGDRGTFHEQY
>TRBJ2-7|TRBV18
ASRPGPMSYEQY
>TRBJ2-2|TRBV13
ASSQKGIVAGELF
>TRBJ1-6|TRBV7-2
ASSFHRDYNSPLH
>TRBJ2-3|TRBV5-1
ASRPTGTSTDTQY
>TRBJ2-7|TRBV27
ASSSFRGYEQY
>TRBJ2-1|TRBV27
ASSLWSTGGAYNEQF
>TRBJ2-2|TRBV6-4
ASSPTSGANTGELF
>TRBJ1-2|TRBV20-1
SANPGRGGANYGYT